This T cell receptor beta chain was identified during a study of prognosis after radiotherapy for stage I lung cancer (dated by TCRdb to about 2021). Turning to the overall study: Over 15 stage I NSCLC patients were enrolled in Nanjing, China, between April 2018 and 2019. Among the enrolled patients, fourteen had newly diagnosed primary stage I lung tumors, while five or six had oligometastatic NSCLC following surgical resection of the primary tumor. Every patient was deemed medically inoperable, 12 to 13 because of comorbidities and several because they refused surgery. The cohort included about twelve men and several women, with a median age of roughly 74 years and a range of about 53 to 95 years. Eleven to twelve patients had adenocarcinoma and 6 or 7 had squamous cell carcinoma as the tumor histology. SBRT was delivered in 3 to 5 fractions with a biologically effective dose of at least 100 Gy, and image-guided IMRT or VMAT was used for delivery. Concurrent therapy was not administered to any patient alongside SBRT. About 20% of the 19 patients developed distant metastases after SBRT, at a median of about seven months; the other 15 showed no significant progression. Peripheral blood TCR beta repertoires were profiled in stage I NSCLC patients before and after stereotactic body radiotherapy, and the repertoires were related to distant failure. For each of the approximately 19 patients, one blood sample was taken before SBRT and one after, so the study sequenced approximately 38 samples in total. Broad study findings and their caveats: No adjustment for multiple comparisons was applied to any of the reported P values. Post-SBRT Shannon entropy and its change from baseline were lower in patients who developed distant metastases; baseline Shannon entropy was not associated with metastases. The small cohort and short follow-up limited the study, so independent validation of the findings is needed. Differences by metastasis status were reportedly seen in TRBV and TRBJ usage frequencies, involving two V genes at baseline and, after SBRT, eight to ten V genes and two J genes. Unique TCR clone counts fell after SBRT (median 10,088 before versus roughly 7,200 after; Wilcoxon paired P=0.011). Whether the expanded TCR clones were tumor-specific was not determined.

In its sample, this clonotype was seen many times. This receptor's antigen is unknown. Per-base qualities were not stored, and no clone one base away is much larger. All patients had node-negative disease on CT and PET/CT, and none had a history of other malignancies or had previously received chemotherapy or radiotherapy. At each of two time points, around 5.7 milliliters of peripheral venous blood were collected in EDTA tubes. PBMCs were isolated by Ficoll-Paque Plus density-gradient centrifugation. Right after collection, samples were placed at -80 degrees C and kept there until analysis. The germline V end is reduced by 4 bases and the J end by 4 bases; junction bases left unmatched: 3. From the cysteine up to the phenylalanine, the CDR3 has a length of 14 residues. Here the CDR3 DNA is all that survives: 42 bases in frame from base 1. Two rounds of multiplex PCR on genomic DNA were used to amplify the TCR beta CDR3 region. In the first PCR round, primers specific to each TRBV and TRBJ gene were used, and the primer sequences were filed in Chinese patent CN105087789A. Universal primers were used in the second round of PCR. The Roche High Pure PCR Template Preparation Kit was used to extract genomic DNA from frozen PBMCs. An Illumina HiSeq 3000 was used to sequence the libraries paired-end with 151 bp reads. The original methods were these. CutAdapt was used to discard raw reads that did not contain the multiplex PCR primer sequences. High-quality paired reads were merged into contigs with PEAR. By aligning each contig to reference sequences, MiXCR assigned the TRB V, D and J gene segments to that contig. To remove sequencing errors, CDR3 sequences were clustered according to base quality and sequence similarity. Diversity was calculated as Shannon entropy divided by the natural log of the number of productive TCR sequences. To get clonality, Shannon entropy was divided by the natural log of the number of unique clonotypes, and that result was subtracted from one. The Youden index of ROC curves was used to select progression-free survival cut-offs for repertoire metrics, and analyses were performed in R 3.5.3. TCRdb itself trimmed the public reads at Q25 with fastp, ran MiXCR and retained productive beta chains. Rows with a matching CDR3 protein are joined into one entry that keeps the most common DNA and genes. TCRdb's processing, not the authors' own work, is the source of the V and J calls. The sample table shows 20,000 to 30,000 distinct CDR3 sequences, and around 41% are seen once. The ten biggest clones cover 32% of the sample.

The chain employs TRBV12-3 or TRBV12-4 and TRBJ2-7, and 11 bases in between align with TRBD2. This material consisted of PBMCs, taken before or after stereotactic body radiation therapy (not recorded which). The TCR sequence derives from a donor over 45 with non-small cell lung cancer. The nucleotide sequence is TGTGCCAGCAGTTATAGACTAGCGGGGTACGAGCAGTACTTC. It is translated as CASSYRLAGYEQYF.